The 12 T cell receptor beta chains listed next were all sequenced from one sample in a study of regulatory T cells in long-lasting Graves disease. Time point specified: newly diagnosed GD, antithyroid drugs for less than 3 months. RNA extracted from PBMCs served as the sequencing template. Arm-PCR with iRepertoire HTBI primers amplified the CDR3 regions for these TCR beta libraries. TCRdb recomputed calls from the multiplex PCR reads with MiXCR, one row per CDR3 protein. Here the sample spans 440,000 or so distinct CDR3 sequences, 16% being singletons. The sample was also linked to a second study, of T cells in Graves' hyperthyroidism and ophthalmopathy.

The material was peripheral blood mononuclear cells (PBMCs), obtained at new diagnosis, from a patient treated with antithyroid drugs. The receptors originated from a woman under 40 with Graves disease.

Notes on this clonotype: This likely came from a read error, as a far larger clone is one base away. The chain recombines TRBV20-1 with TRBJ2-7, with 14 nucleotides matching TRBD2. This CDR3 contains 16 residues. Germline CDR1 is DFQATT and CDR2 is SNEGSKA (reference sequence). V lost 6 bases and J lost 7; bases outside the gene matches: 14. The CDR3 region is CSARGLAGGSYNEQYF. CDR3 nucleotides: TGCAGTGCCCGTGGACTAGCGGGAGGCTCCTACAATGAGCAGTACTTC.

V gene TRBV24-1 combines with J gene TRBJ2-5, with TRBD1 matching 10 bases. Germline loops: CDR1 KGHDR, CDR2 SFDVKD. This CDR3 spans 17 amino acids. V was clipped by 3 bases and J by 5 bases; unmatched bases: 11. As DNA, the CDR3 is TGTGCCACCAGTGATCCCGGGACAGGGGTGATTTCGGAGACCCAGTACTTC. This codes for CATSDPGTGVISETQYF.

As concerns this clonotype: A far larger clone is one base from this, pointing to a likely read error. This rearrangement joins TRBV12-3 or TRBV12-4 to TRBJ2-5; TRBD2 matches 9 bases. After removal of 3 bases from V and 11 bases from J, the junction contained 10 bases not matched to a gene. This CDR3 contains 14 residues. CDR3 nucleotides: TGTGCCAGCAGTTTTGGTAGCGGGAGCGATGAGCAGTACTTC. Amino acids: CASSFGSGSDEQYF.

Of note for this clonotype: Possible read error: a much larger clone is one base away. J is TRBJ2-5 and V is TRBV12-5; 10 bases fit TRBD1. The length of the CDR3 is 16 residues. The germline CDR1 and CDR2 sequences are LGHNT and FRNRAP. V lost 10 bases, J lost 4 bases, and 15 bases stayed unmatched. CDR3 DNA: TGTGCTAATACCGAGGCCGGGACAGGGGACGGAGAGACCCAGTACTTC. Translating it yields CANTEAGTGDGETQYF. The full variable domain, rest sourced from reference TRBV12-5 and TRBJ2-5, is DARVTQTPRHKVTEMGQEVTMRCQPILGHNTVFWYRQTMMQGLELLAYFRNRAPLDDSGMPKDRFSAEMPDATLATLKIQPSEPRDSAVYFCANTEAGTGDGETQYFGPGTRLLVL.

This chain connects TRBV12-3 or TRBV12-4 to TRBJ2-1, with 12 bases identical to TRBD2. V was pared by 2 bases and J by 0 bases, with 2 bases of the junction left unmatched. CDR3 length: 17 residues. The CDR3 sequence: CASSLKTSGSSYNEQFF. The CDR3 DNA reads as TGTGCCAGCAGTTTAAAGACTAGCGGGAGCTCCTACAATGAGCAGTTCTTC.

This clonotype was counted ten times or more. J is TRBJ1-1 and V is TRBV7-9; no definite D call. The germline CDR1 and CDR2 sequences are SEHNR and FQNEAQ (reference sequence). With 0 bases removed from V and 1 base from J, the gap between germline ends came to 9 bases. This CDR3 has 15 amino acids. CDR3 coding DNA: TGTGCCAGCAGCTTAGCAGCCGGTTGGAACACTGAAGCTTTCTTT. Encoded protein: CASSLAAGWNTEAFF.

The J gene is TRBJ2-2, the V gene TRBV7-6; tentatively, D is TRBD2 (6 bases). The CDR3 totals 16 residues. Trimming left V 2 bases short and J 6 bases short, with 16 bases between. The germline CDR1 and CDR2 sequences are SGHVS and FNYEAQ. The CDR3 is CASSLLNRLVPGELFF. Here the CDR3 DNA reads TGTGCCAGCAGCTTACTGAACCGACTAGTCCCCGGGGAGCTGTTTTTT.

The V gene is TRBV19, the J gene TRBJ2-7; 12 nucleotides match TRBD1. The CDR3 spans 14 residues. The J segment lost 6 bases and the V segment lost 6 bases, leaving 6 bases of the junction unmatched. In germline, CDR1 is LNHDA, CDR2 SQIVND (reference sequence). This CDR3 reads CASRGTGGYFEQYF. DNA of the CDR3: TGTGCCAGTAGAGGGACAGGGGGCTACTTCGAGCAGTACTTC.

This clonotype was counted at least ten times. The chain couples TRBV15 to TRBJ2-1; D possibly uses TRBD1 or TRBD2 (7 bases each). The CDR3 contains 14 residues. Trimming took 2 bases from V and 9 from J, leaving 14 bases between them. CDR1 is LNHNV and CDR2 is YYDKDF in the germline V gene (reference sequence). The chain's CDR3 is CATSRRDREGEQFF. The CDR3 nucleotides read TGTGCCACCAGCAGACGTGACAGGGAGGGTGAGCAGTTCTTC.

Many counts were recorded for this clonotype. J is TRBJ2-7 and V is TRBV27; no clear D. Germline lookup yields CDR1 MNHEY and CDR2 SMNVEV (reference sequence). The ends were cut back, 8 bases at V and 3 bases at J, with 8 bases in the middle. This CDR3 has 11 amino acids. In DNA form, the CDR3 reads TGTGCCAGCGGGCACCGCTACGAGCAGTACTTC. It specifies CASGHRYEQYF.

The table lists this clonotype with many counts. The chain recombines TRBV2 with TRBJ2-7, with a tentative D call TRBD2 (6 bases). Germline CDR1 and CDR2: SNHLY and FYNNEI. CDR3 length: 13 amino acids. V was clipped by 11 bases and J by 3 bases, with 17 bases between them. CDR3 coding DNA: TGTGCCGGAGCGGGTATGGGGTTCTACGAGCAGTACTTC. It codes for CAGAGMGFYEQYF. Full variable domain (rest looked up from reference TRBV2 and TRBJ2-7): EPEVTQTPSHQVTQMGQEVILRCVPISNHLYFYWYRQILGQKVEFLVSFYNNEISEKSEIFDDQFSVERPDGSNFTLKIRSTKLEDSAMYFCAGAGMGFYEQYFGPGTRLTVT.

The chain is built from TRBV7-9 and TRBJ1-6; 8 bases map to TRBD1. Germline CDR1 reads SEHNR; CDR2 reads FQNEAQ (reference sequence). CDR3 length equals 14 residues. V lost 4 bases and J lost 13; bases outside the gene matches: 9. CDR3 coding DNA: TGTGCCAGCAGCTCGAACAGGGGGGTTATTCCCCTCCACTTT. Encoded protein: CASSSNRGVIPLHF.